The present T cell receptor beta chain was sequenced within a study of preoperative IRX-2 immunotherapy in early breast cancer. Some clones are missing from TCRdb's copy, which holds only in-frame ones; the method was immunoSEQ multiplex PCR. The data show tens of thousands of clones, with roughly 80% seen just once and 2% to 3% held by the top ten. The CDR3 covers 13 residues. Trimming removed 6 bases from V and 0 bases from J; junction bases left unmatched: 2. Per the germline V gene, CDR1 is SQVTM and CDR2 is ANQGSEA. As to treatment: preoperative locoregional IRX-2 cytokine immunotherapy. The sample was lymph node tissue, taken from a patient treated with IRX-2 immunotherapy. The genes are TRBV29-1 and TRBJ2-4, with TRBD2 matching over 7 bases. The TCR originated in a human donor with breast cancer. CDR3 region: CSVGGVAKNIQYF. DNA for the CDR3: TGCAGCGTGGGAGGGGTAGCCAAAAACATTCAGTACTTC. The full variable domain, in which reference TRBV29-1 and TRBJ2-4 provide the parts outside the CDR3, is SAVISQKPSRDICQRGTSLTIQCQVDSQVTMMFWYRQQPGQSLTLIATANQGSEATYESGFVIDKFPISRPNLTFSTLTVSNMSPEDSSIYLCSVGGVAKNIQYFGAGTRLSVL.